Shown below are 2 T cell receptor beta chains from a single sample sequenced in a study of T-cell reconstitution after alpha-beta-depleted transplantation in children. Unique molecular identifiers featured in how the TCRbeta library was prepared. TCRdb reprocessed the PCR reads via MiXCR and lists one record per CDR3 protein. There are about a million distinct CDR3 sequences in the sample; about 31% occur only once, and 25% to 35% lies in the top ten. Here the sequenced sample was PBMCs, mostly from graft donor cells, taken 360 days after TCRalphabeta/CD19-depleted stem cell transplant. All receptors come from a boy younger than two who had a stem cell transplant for SCID, so the T cells may come from the graft donor.

The genes are TRBV6-1 and TRBJ1-2, with 8 bases matching TRBD1. The V gene end was trimmed by 2 bases and the J gene end by 2 bases; junction bases not matched to a gene: 13. The CDR3 has 18 amino acids. In germline, CDR1 is MNHNS, CDR2 SASEGT. CDR3: CASSEWGQARYLNYGYTF. The CDR3 coding sequence is TGTGCCAGCAGTGAATGGGGACAGGCCAGATACCTAAACTATGGCTACACCTTC.

A few counts support this clonotype. This rearrangement joins TRBV12-3 or TRBV12-4 to TRBJ2-2, with D possibly being TRBD1 (6 bases). V was clipped by 6 bases and J by 5 bases, with 13 bases between them. The CDR3 has 14 residues. The CDR3 DNA reads as TGTGCCAGCAGGGTAACAGGGTCGACCGGGGAGCTGTTTTTT. Its protein is CASRVTGSTGELFF.